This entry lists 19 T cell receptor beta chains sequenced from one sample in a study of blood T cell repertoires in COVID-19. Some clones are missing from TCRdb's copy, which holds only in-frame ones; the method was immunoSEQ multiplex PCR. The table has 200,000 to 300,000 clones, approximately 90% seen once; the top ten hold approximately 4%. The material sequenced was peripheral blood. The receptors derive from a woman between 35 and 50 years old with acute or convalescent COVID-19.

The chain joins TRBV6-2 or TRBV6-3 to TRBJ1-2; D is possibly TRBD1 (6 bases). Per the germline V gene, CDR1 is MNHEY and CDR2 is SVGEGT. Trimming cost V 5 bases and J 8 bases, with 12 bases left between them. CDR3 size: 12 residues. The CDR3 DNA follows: TGTGCCAGCAGTCGGACAGATCCGGGCTACACCTTC. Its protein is CASSRTDPGYTF.

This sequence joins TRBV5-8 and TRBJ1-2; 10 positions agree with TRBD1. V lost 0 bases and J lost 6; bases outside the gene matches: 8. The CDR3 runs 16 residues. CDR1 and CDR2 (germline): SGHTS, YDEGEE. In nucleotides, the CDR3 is TGTGCCAGCAGCTTGGCCTGGACAGGGGGTAAAAATGGCTACACCTTC. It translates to CASSLAWTGGKNGYTF.

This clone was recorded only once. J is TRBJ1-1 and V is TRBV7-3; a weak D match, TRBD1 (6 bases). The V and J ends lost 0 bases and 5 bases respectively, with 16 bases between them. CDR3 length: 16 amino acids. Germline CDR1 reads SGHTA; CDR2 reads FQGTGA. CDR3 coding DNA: TGTGCCAGCAGCTTAACTTGGATAGGGGGAGGGACTGAAGCTTTCTTT. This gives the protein CASSLTWIGGGTEAFF. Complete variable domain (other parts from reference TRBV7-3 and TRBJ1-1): GAGVSQTPSNKVTEKGKYVELRCDPISGHTALYWYRQSLGQGPEFLIYFQGTGAADDSGLPNDRFFAVRPEGSVSTLKIQRTERGDSAVYLCASSLTWIGGGTEAFFGQGTRLTVV.

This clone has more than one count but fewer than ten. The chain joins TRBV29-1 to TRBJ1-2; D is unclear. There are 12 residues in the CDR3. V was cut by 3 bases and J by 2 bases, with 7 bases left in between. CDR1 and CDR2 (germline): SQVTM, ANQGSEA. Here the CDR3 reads CSVEAQNYGYTF. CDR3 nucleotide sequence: TGCAGCGTTGAGGCACAGAACTATGGCTACACCTTC.

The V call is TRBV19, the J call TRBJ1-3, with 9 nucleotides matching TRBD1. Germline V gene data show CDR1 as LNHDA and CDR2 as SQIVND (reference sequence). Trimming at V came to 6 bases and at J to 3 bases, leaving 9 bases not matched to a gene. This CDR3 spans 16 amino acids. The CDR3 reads CASSTGTGFFGNTIYF. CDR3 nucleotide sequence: TGTGCCAGTAGCACCGGGACAGGGTTCTTTGGAAACACCATATATTTT.

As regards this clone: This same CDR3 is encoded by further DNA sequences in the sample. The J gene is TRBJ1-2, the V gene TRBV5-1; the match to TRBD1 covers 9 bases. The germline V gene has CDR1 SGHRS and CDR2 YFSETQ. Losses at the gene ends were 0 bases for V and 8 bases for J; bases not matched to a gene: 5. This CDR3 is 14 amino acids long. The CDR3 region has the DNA TGCGCCAGCAGCTTGGGACAGGGGGTAGAGGGCTACACCTTC. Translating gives CASSLGQGVEGYTF.

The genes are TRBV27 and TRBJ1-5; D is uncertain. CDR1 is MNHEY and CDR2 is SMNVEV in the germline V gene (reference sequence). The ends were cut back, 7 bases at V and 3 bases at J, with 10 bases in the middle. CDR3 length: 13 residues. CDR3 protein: CASTNSPNQPQHF. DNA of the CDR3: TGTGCCAGCACCAACTCTCCCAATCAGCCCCAGCATTTT.

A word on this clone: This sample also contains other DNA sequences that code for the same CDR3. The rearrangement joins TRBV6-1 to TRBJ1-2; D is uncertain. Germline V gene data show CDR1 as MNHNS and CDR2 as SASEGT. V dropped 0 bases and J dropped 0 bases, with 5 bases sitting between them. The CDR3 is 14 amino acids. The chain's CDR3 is CASSEARANYGYTF. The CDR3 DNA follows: TGTGCCAGCAGTGAAGCGAGAGCTAACTATGGCTACACCTTC.

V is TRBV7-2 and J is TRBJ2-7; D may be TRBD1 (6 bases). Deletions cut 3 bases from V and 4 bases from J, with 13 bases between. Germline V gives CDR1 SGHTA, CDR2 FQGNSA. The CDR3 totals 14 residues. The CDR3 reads CASSFTGRLYEQYV. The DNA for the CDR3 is TGTGCCAGCAGCTTCACAGGGCGCCTTTACGAGCAGTACGTC.

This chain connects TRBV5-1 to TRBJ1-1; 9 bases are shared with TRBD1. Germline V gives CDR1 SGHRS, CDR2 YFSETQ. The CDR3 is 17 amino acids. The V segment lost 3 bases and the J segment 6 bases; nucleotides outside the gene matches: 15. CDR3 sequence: CASSSSRDRVWSSEAFF. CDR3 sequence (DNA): TGCGCCAGCAGCTCGTCCCGGGACAGGGTTTGGTCCTCTGAAGCTTTCTTT.

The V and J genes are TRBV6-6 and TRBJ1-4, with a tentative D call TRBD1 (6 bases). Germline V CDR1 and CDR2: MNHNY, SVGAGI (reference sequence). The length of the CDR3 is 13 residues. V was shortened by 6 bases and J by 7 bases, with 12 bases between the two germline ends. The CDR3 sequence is CASRGTTTEKLFF. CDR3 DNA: TGTGCCAGCAGGGGGACAACGACTGAAAAACTGTTTTTT.

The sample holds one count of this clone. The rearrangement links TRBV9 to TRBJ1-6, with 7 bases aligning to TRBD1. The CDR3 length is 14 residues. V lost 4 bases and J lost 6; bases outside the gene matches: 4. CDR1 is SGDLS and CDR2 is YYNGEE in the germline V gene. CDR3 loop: CASSPGQSNSPLHF. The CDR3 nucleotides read TGTGCCAGCAGCCCGGGACAGTCTAATTCACCCCTCCACTTT.

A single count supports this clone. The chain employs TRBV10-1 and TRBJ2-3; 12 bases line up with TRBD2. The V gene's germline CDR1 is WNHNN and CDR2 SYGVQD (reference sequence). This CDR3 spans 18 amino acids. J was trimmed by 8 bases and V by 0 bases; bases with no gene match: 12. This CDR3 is CASSESATSGGPQATQYF. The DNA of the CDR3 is TGCGCCAGCAGTGAGTCCGCGACTAGCGGGGGTCCCCAGGCTACGCAGTATTTT.

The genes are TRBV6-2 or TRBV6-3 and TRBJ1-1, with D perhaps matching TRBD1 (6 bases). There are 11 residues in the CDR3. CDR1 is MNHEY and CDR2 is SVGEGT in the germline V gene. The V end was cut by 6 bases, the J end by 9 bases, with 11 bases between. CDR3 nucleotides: TGTGCCAGCAGCAATGGACAGAAAGCTTTCTTT. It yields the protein CASSNGQKAFF.

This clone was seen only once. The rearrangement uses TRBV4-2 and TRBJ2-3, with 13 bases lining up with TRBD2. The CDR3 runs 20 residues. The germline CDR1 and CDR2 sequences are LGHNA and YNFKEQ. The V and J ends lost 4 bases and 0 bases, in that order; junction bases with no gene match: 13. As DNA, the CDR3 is TGTGCCAGCAGCCCGGGCCGACTAGCGGGGGGCTCCGCTAGCACAGATACGCAGTATTTT. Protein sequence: CASSPGRLAGGSASTDTQYF.

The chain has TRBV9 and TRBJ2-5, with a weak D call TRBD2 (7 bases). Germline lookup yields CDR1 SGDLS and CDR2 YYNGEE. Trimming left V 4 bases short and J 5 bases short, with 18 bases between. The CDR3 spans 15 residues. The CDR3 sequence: CASSRRGGAMETQYF. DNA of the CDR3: TGTGCCAGCAGCAGGAGGGGGGGGGCGATGGAGACCCAGTACTTC.

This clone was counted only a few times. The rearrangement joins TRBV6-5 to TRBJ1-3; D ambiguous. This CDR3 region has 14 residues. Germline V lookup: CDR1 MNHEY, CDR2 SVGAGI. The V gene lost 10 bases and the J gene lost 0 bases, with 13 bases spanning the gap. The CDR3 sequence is CATGTDYSGNTIYF. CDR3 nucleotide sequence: TGTGCCACCGGAACAGACTACTCTGGAAACACCATATATTTT.

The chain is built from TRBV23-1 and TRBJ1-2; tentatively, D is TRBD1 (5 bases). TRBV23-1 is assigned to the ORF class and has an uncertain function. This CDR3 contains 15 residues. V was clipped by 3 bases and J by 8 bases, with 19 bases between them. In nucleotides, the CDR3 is TGCGCCAGCAGTCAGTTGAAGGGGCGGGAGAGGGGCTACACCTTC. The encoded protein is CASSQLKGRERGYTF.

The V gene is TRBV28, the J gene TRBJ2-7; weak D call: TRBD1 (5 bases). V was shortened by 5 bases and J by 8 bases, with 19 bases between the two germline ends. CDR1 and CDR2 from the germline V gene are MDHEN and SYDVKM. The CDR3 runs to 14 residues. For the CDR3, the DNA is TGTGCCAGCAGTCCCCTTGGGGCCCTTACCAAGCAGTACGTC. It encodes CASSPLGALTKQYV.